This TCR beta chain was retrieved from a study of blood T cells in healthy people across ages. The study, taken as a whole, reports: It was the long-lived donors that had more naive CD4+ cells and higher diversity than aged donors.

It was with a sample-barcoded 5' primer and a J-beta primer mix that a second PCR of about 6 to 12 cycles was run. Every single cDNA molecule received a tag from a template-switch adaptor with 12 random nucleotides. TCRdb ran MiXCR on the 5' RACE reads and lists one entry per CDR3 protein. The sample lists more than 750,000 distinct CDR3 sequences; roughly 28% were seen once. The CDR3 spans 14 residues. The germline V gene has CDR1 SGHNT and CDR2 YYREEE (reference sequence). As for this clonotype: Antigen: not known.

The same data also went into a second study, on T cells of mothers and their children. This second study notes: Over 8 million TCR beta CDR3 reads were obtained from each mother, and a few million from each child. Normalized overlap was always slightly, never significantly, higher in related than unrelated mother-child pairs.

The V call is TRBV5-4, the J call TRBJ2-5, with unresolved D. The end of the DNA fits TRBJ2-7 better, so the J call may be wrong. Sequencing was done on a sample of blood. This clonotype originated in a woman aged 40 to 50 in good health. Here the CDR3 reads CASSLSYTTGEQYF. The CDR3 DNA sequence: TGTGCCAGCAGCTTGTCTTATACCACGGGCGAGCAGTACTTC.